This T cell receptor (beta chain) derives from a study of T-cell memory formation after mild COVID-19. Study-wide context: The study found TCR clusters largely donor specific.

Germline V CDR1 and CDR2: KGHSH, LQKENI. V was clipped by 3 bases and J by 2 bases, with 17 bases between them. CDR3 length: 16 residues. This clonotype was seen at least ten times. The antigen remains undetermined. Barcoded TCR alpha and TCR beta cDNA libraries with UMIs came from 5'RACE using constant-segment primers. TCRdb reanalysed the 5' RACE reads using MiXCR and keeps one entry per CDR3 protein. The sample yields about 400,000 distinct CDR3 sequences, more than 15% seen once. Whole-study results and caveats: Pre-infection memory contained some responding clones, which suggested that cross-reactive memory had joined. Contracting clones from day 15 to 85 had balanced CD4/CD8; later expanders favoured CD4+.

The genes are TRBV18 and TRBJ2-7; D ambiguous. Sequencing used PBMCs or a T cell subset sorted from them (not recorded which). The receptor's source is a man between 18 and 29 years old who had mild COVID-19 (a few samples of this study predate the infection). Cell type and time point are not known. In DNA form, the CDR3 reads TGTGCCAGCTCACCCCCAAACCCAGGATCTACCTACGAGCAGTACTTC. Its translation: CASSPPNPGSTYEQYF.